This entry features one T cell receptor beta chain sequence. Its antigen remains unknown. Germline V lookup: CDR1 SGHAT, CDR2 FQNNGV. The CDR3 runs 15 residues. Losses at the gene ends were 5 bases for V and 0 bases for J; bases not matched to a gene: 5. The data are from a study of OX40 agonist ivuxolimab in advanced cancers. Study at large: The study treated patients with ivuxolimab, an agonistic anti-OX40 (CD134) antibody. Partial responses were seen in three patients, one with hepatocellular carcinoma and two with cutaneous melanoma.

Findings and limits, study-wide: Low normalized T-cell clonal expansion was also seen in some nonresponders. There were, on average, more expanded clones in CD8+ T cells than in CD4+.

Only in-frame clones appear in the TCRdb table, and some are missing; sequencing was by immunoSEQ multiplex PCR. Of some 10,000 clones listed, 80% to 85% are singletons. Sequenced material: CD4+ or CD8+ T cells sorted from blood, taken in a trial of the OX40 agonist ivuxolimab. The rearrangement joins TRBV11-2 to TRBJ2-7; 9 bases map to TRBD1. The clonotype was recovered from an adult with an advanced solid tumor such as melanoma, head and neck, liver or kidney cancer. CDR3 DNA: TGTGCCAGCAGCGAAGAACAGGGGGCCTCCTACGAGCAGTACTTC. It yields the protein CASSEEQGASYEQYF.